The clone carrying this TCR beta chain was counted only a few times. Original methodology: Estimates of nucleated cell counts were drawn from the amplification of reference gene primers. Using immunoSEQ multiplex PCR, the repertoire was profiled, and TCRdb retains in-frame clones only, with some absent. That table furnishes V, J and clone size, whereas the DNA furnished D and trimming. Found here are about 150,000 clones, roughly four fifths of them singletons; the top ten hold 1.5% to 2%. Germline V gene lookup returns CDR1 MDHEN and CDR2 SYDVKM. This CDR3 spans 10 amino acids. The V end lost 5 bases, the J end lost 12 bases, and 8 bases lay between the germline ends. These data belong to a study of blood T cell repertoires in COVID-19.

The chain uses TRBV28 and TRBJ1-5; tentative D call: TRBD1 (6 bases). Sequenced input: peripheral blood. The TCR originated in a man older than 75 with acute or convalescent COVID-19. Here the CDR3 DNA reads TGTGCCAGCAGTCAGGGGCTCCAGCATTTT. Amino acid sequence: CASSQGLQHF.